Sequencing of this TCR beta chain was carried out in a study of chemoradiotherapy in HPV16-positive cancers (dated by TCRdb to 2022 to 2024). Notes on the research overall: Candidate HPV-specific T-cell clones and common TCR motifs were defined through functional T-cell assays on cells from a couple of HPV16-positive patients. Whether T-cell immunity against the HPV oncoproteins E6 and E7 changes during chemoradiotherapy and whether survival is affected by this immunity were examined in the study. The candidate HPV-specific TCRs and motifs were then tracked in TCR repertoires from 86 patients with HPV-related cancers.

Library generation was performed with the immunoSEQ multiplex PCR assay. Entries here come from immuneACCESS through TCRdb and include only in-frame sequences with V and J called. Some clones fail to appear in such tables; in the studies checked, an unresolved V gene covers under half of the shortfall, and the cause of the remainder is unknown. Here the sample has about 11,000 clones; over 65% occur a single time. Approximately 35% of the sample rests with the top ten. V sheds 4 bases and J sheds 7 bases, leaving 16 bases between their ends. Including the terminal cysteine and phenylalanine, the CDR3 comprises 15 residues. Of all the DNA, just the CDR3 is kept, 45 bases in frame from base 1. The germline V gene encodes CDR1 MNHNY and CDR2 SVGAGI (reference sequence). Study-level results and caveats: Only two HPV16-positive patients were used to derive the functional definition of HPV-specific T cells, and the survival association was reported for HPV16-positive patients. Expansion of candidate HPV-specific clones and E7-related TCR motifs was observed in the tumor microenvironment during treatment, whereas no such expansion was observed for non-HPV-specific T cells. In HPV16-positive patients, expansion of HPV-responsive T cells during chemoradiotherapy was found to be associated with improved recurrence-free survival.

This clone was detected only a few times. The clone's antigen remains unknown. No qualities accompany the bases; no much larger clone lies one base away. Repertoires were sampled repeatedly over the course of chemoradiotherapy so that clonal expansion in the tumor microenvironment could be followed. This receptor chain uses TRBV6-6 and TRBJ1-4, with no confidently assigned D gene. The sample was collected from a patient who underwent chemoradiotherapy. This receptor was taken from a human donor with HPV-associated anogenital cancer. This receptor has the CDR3 CASSLIGTVPEKLFF. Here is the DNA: TGTGCCAGCAGTTTAATAGGAACGGTGCCTGAAAAACTGTTTTTT.